Below are 25 T cell receptor beta chains sequenced from a single sample in a study of T-cell reconstitution after alpha-beta-depleted transplantation in children. Preparation of the TCRbeta library was carried out with unique molecular identifiers. One entry per CDR3 protein results from TCRdb running MiXCR on the PCR reads. The table records 480,000 or so distinct CDR3 sequences, about 10% of them present only once. The specimen was PBMCs, collected before TCRalphabeta/CD19-depleted stem cell transplant. Receptors originate from a child aged 2 to 10 with inherited bone marrow failure, due to receive a stem cell transplant.

Notes on this clonotype: This may stem from a read error, because a much larger clone lies one nucleotide away. The chain recombines TRBV28 with TRBJ2-3; a possible D gene is TRBD2 (6 bases). This CDR3 region has 14 residues. The V end lost 6 bases, the J end lost 2 bases, and 12 bases lay between the germline ends. In germline, CDR1 is MDHEN, CDR2 SYDVKM. The CDR3: CASSRPGDTDTQYF. The CDR3, as DNA: TGTGCCAGCAGCCGTCCGGGAGACACAGATACGCAGTATTTT.

This clonotype was counted many times. The rearrangement uses TRBV29-1 and TRBJ2-5; either TRBD1 or TRBD2 may fit D (5 bases each). Trimming shortened V by 3 bases and J by 8 bases, and 10 bases separated the two germline ends. The CDR3 is 11 amino acids. CDR1 is SQVTM and CDR2 is ANQGSEA in the germline V gene. Here the CDR3 reads CSVDGGITQYF. The CDR3 nucleotides are TGCAGCGTTGATGGGGGAATTACCCAGTACTTC.

The sample holds many counts of this clonotype. J is TRBJ2-2 and V is TRBV24-1; D possibly corresponds to TRBD1 (5 bases). The CDR3 sequence is 15 residues long. Trimming took off 2 bases at V and 7 bases at J, with 13 bases between the two ends. CDR1 is KGHDR, CDR2 SFDVKD, per germline. The CDR3 loop reads CATSDSARANGELFF. In DNA, the CDR3 is TGTGCCACCAGTGATTCGGCCAGGGCAAACGGGGAGCTGTTTTTT.

In the case of this clonotype: A read error is possible here, since a much larger clone lies one base away. The genes are TRBV20-1 and TRBJ2-1; 11 positions match TRBD2. Per the germline V gene, CDR1 is DFQATT and CDR2 is SNEGSKA (reference sequence). This CDR3 is 17 amino acids long. In nucleotides, the CDR3 is TGCTGTGCTAGAGAGGGGCAACTAGCGGGAGTCAGAGATGAGCAGTTCTTC. Translated, it gives CCAREGQLAGVRDEQFF.

This clonotype was seen only a few times. The V and J genes are TRBV20-1 and TRBJ2-7; D might be TRBD2 (5 bases). Per germline, CDR1 DFQATT and CDR2 SNEGSKA (reference sequence). V lost 6 bases, J lost 4 bases, and 19 bases lay in between. The CDR3 has 14 amino acids. The CDR3 DNA reads as TGCAGTGCCACCTCAGTGCGGACTCCTTACGAGCAGTACTTC. Protein sequence: CSATSVRTPYEQYF.

This clonotype has a count of ten or more. The rearrangement uses TRBV11-2 and TRBJ2-7, with no clear D. Trimming took 5 bases from V and 6 from J, leaving 11 bases between them. From germline, CDR1 is SGHAT and CDR2 FQNNGV. The CDR3 runs to 12 residues. The CDR3 coding sequence is TGTGCCAGCAGCCACCCCCCCGGCGAGCAGTACTTC. Translation: CASSHPPGEQYF.

This clonotype was recorded many times. The V gene is TRBV10-3, the J gene TRBJ2-2; unclear D gene. The germline V gene encodes CDR1 ENHRY and CDR2 SYGVKD. The CDR3 consists of 16 residues. V lost 3 bases to trimming and J lost 7 bases, with 18 bases between them. CDR3 DNA: TGTGCCATCAGTGACCCTTCGTGGGATTATGGCGGGGAGCTGTTTTTT. It codes for CAISDPSWDYGGELFF.

This clonotype has at least ten counts. The rearrangement links TRBV20-1 to TRBJ1-6; a possible D gene is TRBD1 (5 bases). V lost 2 bases and J 6 bases, leaving 17 bases between the germline ends. Per the germline V gene, CDR1 is DFQATT and CDR2 is SNEGSKA (reference sequence). The CDR3 covers 16 residues. The CDR3 region has the DNA TGCAGTGCTAGACTCCTTAGACAGACCCTTAATTCACCCCTCCACTTT. It encodes CSARLLRQTLNSPLHF.

Many counts were recorded for this clonotype. The V and J genes are TRBV5-1 and TRBJ2-2; D possibly corresponds to TRBD2 (6 bases). The CDR3 totals 17 residues. Trimming pared 0 bases from V and 4 bases from J, leaving 16 bases between. Per the germline V gene, CDR1 is SGHRS and CDR2 is YFSETQ. CDR3 amino acids: CASSLDPASVFTGELFF. The CDR3 DNA follows: TGCGCCAGCAGCTTGGATCCGGCTAGCGTATTCACCGGGGAGCTGTTTTTT.

This clonotype has at least ten counts. The chain combines TRBV12-3 or TRBV12-4 with TRBJ2-1; D is perhaps TRBD2 (5 bases). V dropped 7 bases and J dropped 0 bases, with 10 bases sitting between them. This CDR3 is 14 amino acids long. CDR3: CASNIGSSYNEQFF. CDR3 in DNA: TGTGCCAGCAATATAGGGAGCTCCTACAATGAGCAGTTCTTC.

This clonotype was seen a few times. The rearrangement joins TRBV20-1 to TRBJ1-1, with TRBD1 matching over 8 bases. Losses at the gene ends were 6 bases for V and 5 bases for J; bases not matched to a gene: 26. The CDR3 has 19 amino acids. CDR1 is DFQATT, CDR2 SNEGSKA, per germline (reference sequence). The CDR3 reads CSATTTGTGSPIRGTEAFF. The CDR3 DNA sequence: TGCAGTGCCACCACTACCGGGACAGGCTCCCCTATCCGTGGGACTGAAGCTTTCTTT.

In its sample, this clonotype was seen a few times. V and J are TRBV12-3 or TRBV12-4 and TRBJ2-1; maybe TRBD1 (6 bases). This CDR3 is built from 16 residues. V was cut by 0 bases and J by 3 bases, with 12 bases left in between. CDR3 DNA sequence: TGTGCCAGCAGTTTAGCGGGACAAGCCCTCTACAATGAGCAGTTCTTC. Its translation: CASSLAGQALYNEQFF.

Concerning this clonotype: A much larger clone lies one base from this, so it may be a read error. The rearrangement links TRBV6-5 to TRBJ1-1; 7 bases map to TRBD1. Germline V gene sequence: CDR1 MNHEY, CDR2 SVGAGI. The junction had 14 bases not matched to a gene; V was cut back by 6 bases and J by 7 bases. CDR3 size: 15 residues. The CDR3 protein is CASRYPNRGKNEAFF. CDR3 bases: TGTGCCAGCAGATACCCGAACAGGGGAAAGAATGAAGCTTTCTTT.

This clonotype has a count of ten or more. The chain joins TRBV3-1 to TRBJ2-1; 8 bases map to TRBD2. The length of the CDR3 is 14 residues. Looked up from germline, CDR1 is LGHDT and CDR2 is YNNKEL (reference sequence). Trimming cost V 6 bases and J 4 bases; bases outside gene matches: 5. CDR3 residues: CASRGGTSYNEQFF. Written as DNA, the CDR3 is TGTGCCAGCAGGGGCGGGACTAGTTACAATGAGCAGTTCTTC.

This sequence joins TRBV12-3 or TRBV12-4 and TRBJ2-2, with D unclear. Trimming took off 6 bases at V and 7 bases at J, with 18 bases between the two ends. This CDR3 is 15 amino acids long. The chain's CDR3 is CASSLRSIADGELFF. The CDR3 nucleotides read TGTGCCAGCAGCCTACGGAGTATCGCCGACGGGGAGCTGTTTTTT.

This clonotype was observed at least ten times. The rearrangement uses TRBV29-1 and TRBJ2-3; no firm D call. Trimming shortened V by 1 base and J by 4 bases, and 9 bases separated the two germline ends. Germline loops: CDR1 SQVTM, CDR2 ANQGSEA. The CDR3 length is 13 residues. The CDR3 nucleotides read TGCAGCGTTGAAGGGCAGAACGCAGATACGCAGTATTTT. This codes for CSVEGQNADTQYF.

CDR3 amino acids: CASSPWGGLGSNQPQHF. The CDR3 nucleotides are TGTGCCAGCAGTCCCTGGGGGGGACTTGGGAGCAATCAGCCCCAGCATTTT. This sequence joins TRBV12-3 or TRBV12-4 and TRBJ1-5; possibly TRBD1 for D (5 bases). V lost 5 bases, J lost 1 base, and 18 bases lay in between. The CDR3 runs to 17 residues.

V is TRBV18 and J is TRBJ2-1; TRBD2 agrees at 8 bases. This CDR3 is 14 amino acids long. Germline assignment: CDR1 KGHSH and CDR2 LQKENI. V trimming: 6 bases; J trimming: 5 bases; junction bases outside the gene matches: 6. The CDR3 DNA reads TGTGCCAGCTCCGGGACTAGGGTAGACAATGAGCAGTTCTTC. Translating it yields CASSGTRVDNEQFF.

This clonotype showed up just a few times. The chain is built from TRBV24-1 and TRBJ2-1, with 7 bases aligning to TRBD2. Germline trimming cut 2 bases from V and 8 bases from J; bases unmatched to any gene: 23. Germline assignment: CDR1 KGHDR and CDR2 SFDVKD. CDR3 length: 20 residues. For the CDR3, the DNA is TGTGCCACCAGTGATTCGCTGGAGGTAAATCGGGGCGGGAGTTCCGATGAGCAGTTCTTC. It is translated as CATSDSLEVNRGGSSDEQFF.

This sequence joins TRBV30 and TRBJ2-7; weak D call: TRBD1 (5 bases). Germline-derived CDR1 and CDR2 are GTSNPN and SVGIG (reference sequence). The CDR3 extends over 14 amino acids. The CDR3 region is CAFRTGASSYEQYF. CDR3 sequence (DNA): TGTGCTTTCCGAACAGGAGCCAGCTCCTACGAGCAGTACTTC.

Many counts were recorded for this clonotype. The chain links TRBV20-1 to TRBJ2-2, with TRBD2 matching over 10 bases. This CDR3 region has 14 residues. The J segment lost 3 bases and the V segment lost 2 bases, leaving 0 bases of the junction unmatched. Per the germline V gene, CDR1 is DFQATT and CDR2 is SNEGSKA (reference sequence). CDR3 region: CSARLAGDTGELFF. CDR3 bases: TGCAGTGCTAGACTAGCGGGAGACACCGGGGAGCTGTTTTTT.

The chain employs TRBV20-1 and TRBJ2-5; D ambiguous. Germline V CDR1 and CDR2: DFQATT, SNEGSKA (reference sequence). CDR3 length: 12 amino acids. The CDR3 sequence: CSGGPLQETQYF. The CDR3 bases are TGCAGCGGCGGACCCCTGCAAGAGACCCAGTACTTC.

The rearrangement joins TRBV5-1 to TRBJ1-2; TRBD1 matches at 8 bases. V trimming: 3 bases; J trimming: 4 bases; junction bases outside the gene matches: 8. CDR3 size: 15 residues. From germline, CDR1 is SGHRS and CDR2 YFSETQ. The chain's CDR3 is CASSWGDRRSYGYTF. In nucleotides, the CDR3 is TGCGCCAGCAGCTGGGGGGACAGGCGTTCCTATGGCTACACCTTC.

This clonotype has at least ten counts. The V gene is TRBV20-1, the J gene TRBJ2-1; D not resolved. Germline V gene sequence: CDR1 DFQATT, CDR2 SNEGSKA (reference sequence). V was shortened by 5 bases and J by 10 bases, with 12 bases between the two germline ends. CDR3 length equals 11 residues. The CDR3 nucleotides are TGCAGTGCTCCGGCCCGTCTGGAGCAGTTCTTC. Amino acids: CSAPARLEQFF.

This clonotype came up many times. DNA for the CDR3: TGTGCCAGCAGCTTAGGACTTCTACCAGATACGCAGTATTTT. This sequence encodes CASSLGLLPDTQYF. The chain couples TRBV5-6 to TRBJ2-3, with D possibly TRBD2 on 5 matching bases. CDR3 length: 14 residues. Germline CDR1 and CDR2: SGHDT and YYEEEE. The V end lost 2 bases, the J end lost 4 bases, and 11 bases lay between the germline ends.